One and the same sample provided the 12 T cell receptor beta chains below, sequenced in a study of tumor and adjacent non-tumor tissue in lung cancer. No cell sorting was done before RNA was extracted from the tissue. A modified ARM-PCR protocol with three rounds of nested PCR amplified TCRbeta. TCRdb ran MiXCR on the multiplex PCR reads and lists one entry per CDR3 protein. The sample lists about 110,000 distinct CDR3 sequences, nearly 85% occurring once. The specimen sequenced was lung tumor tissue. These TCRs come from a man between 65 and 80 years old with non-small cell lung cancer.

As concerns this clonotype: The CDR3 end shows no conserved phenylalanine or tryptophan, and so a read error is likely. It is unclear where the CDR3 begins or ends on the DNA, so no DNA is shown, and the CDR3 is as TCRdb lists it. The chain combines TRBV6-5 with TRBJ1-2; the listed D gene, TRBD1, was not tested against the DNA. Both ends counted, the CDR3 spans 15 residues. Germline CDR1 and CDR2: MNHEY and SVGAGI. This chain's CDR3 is CASSYSGQGVYGYTS.

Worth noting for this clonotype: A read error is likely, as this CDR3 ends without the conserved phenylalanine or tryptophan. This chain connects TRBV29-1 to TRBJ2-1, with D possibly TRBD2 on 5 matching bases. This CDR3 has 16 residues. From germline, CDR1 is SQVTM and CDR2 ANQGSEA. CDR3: CSVELYDNVVDNEQFY. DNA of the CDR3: TGTAGCGTTGAACTCTATGACAACGTGGTGGACAATGAGCAGTTCTAC.

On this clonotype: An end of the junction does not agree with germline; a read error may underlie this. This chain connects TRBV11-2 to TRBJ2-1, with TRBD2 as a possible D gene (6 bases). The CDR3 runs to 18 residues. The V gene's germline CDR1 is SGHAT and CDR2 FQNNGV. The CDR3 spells CPSSLHGRDWASYNVQFF. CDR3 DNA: TGTCCCAGCAGCTTACATGGGCGGGACTGGGCCTCCTACAATGTGCAGTTCTTC. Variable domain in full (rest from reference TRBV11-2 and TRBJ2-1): EAGVAQSPRYKIIEKRQSVAFWCNPISGHATLYWYQQILGQGPKLLIQFQNNGVVDDSQLPKDRFSAERLKGVDSTLKIQPAKLEDSAVYLCPSSLHGRDWASYNVQFFGPGTRLTVL.

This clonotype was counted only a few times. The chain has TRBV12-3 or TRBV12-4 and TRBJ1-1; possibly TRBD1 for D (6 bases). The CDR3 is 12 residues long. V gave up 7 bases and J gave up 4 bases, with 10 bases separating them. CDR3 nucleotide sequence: TGTGCCAGCAATGGAGGGGGCACTGAAGCTTTCTTT. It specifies CASNGGGTEAFF.

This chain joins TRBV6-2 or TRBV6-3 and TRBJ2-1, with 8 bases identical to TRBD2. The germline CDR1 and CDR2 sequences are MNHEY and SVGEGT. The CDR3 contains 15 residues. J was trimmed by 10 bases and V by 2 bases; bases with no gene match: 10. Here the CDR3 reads CASSYVVAGIREQFF. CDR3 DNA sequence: TGTGCCAGCAGTTACGTAGTAGCGGGAATAAGGGAGCAGTTCTTC.

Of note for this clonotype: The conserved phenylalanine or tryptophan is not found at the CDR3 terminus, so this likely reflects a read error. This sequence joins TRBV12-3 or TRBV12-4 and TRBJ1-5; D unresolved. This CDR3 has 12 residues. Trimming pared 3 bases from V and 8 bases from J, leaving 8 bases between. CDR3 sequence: CASSFVAKPQHI. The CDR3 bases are TGTGCCAGCAGTTTTGTCGCTAAGCCCCAGCATATT.

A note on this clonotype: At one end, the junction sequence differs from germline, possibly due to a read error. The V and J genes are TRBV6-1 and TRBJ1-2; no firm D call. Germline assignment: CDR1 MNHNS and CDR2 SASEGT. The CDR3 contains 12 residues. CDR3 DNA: TGTGTCAGCAGTGTTGACTTTTATGGTTACACCTTC. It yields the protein CVSSVDFYGYTF.

The CDR3 protein is CASGLDPGGSHEQYF. As DNA, the CDR3 is TGTGCTAGTGGTCTGGACCCAGGGGGCTCTCACGAGCAGTACTTC. The chain carries TRBV12-5 and TRBJ2-7, with TRBD1 matching 8 bases. Per germline, CDR1 LGHNT and CDR2 FRNRAP. This CDR3 spans 15 amino acids. V shed 5 bases and J 5 bases; nucleotides not matched to a gene: 11.

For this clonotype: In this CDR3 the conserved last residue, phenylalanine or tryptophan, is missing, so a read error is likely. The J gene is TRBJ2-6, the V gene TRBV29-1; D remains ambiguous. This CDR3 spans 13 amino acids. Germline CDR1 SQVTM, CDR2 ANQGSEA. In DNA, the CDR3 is TGCAGCGCGACCTACTCTGGGACCAACGTCCTGACTTAC. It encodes CSATYSGTNVLTY.

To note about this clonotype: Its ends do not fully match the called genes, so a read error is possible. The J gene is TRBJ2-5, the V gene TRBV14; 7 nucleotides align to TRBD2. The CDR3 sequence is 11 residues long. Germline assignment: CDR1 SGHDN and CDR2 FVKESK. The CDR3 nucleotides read TGTGTCAGCAACCAAGCGGGGACCCACTACTTC. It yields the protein CVSNQAGTHYF.

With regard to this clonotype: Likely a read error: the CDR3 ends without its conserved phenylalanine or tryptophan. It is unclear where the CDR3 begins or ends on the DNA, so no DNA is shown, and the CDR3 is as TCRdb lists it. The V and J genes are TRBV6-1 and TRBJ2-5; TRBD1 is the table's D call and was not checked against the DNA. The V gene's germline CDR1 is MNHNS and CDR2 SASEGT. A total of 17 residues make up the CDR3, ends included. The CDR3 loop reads CASSERVTGGGGETRYS.

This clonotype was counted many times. The CDR3 sequence: CATSDLSRGGETQYF. The CDR3 DNA follows: TGTGCCACCAGTGATTTGAGCCGGGGGGGAGAGACCCAGTACTTC. The chain carries TRBV24-1 and TRBJ2-5, with TRBD2 matching over 8 bases. The CDR3 has 15 residues. CDR1 is KGHDR and CDR2 is SFDVKD in the germline V gene. With 0 bases clipped from V and 4 bases from J, the junction kept 3 bases outside the gene matches.